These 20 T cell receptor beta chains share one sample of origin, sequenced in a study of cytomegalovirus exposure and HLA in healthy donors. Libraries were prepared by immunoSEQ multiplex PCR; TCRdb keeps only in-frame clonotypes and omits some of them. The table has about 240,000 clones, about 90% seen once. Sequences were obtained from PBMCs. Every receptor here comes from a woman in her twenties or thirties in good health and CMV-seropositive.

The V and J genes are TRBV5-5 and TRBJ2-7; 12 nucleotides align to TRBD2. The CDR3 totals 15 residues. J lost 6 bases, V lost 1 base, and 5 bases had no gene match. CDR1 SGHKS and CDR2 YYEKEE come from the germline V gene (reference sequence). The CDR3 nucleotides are TGTGCCAGCAGCTTGACTAGCGGGAGGACTCTCGAGCAGTACTTC. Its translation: CASSLTSGRTLEQYF.

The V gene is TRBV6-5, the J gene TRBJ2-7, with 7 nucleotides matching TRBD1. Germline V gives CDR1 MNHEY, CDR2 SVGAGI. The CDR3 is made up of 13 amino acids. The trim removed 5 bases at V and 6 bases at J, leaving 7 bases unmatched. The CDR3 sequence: CASSTTGNGEQYF. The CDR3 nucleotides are TGTGCCAGCAGTACGACAGGGAATGGCGAGCAGTACTTC.

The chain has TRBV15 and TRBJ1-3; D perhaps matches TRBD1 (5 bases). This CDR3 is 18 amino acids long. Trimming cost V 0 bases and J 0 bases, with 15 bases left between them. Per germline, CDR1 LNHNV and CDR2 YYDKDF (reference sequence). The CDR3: CATSRDFNRLNSGNTIYF. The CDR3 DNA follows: TGTGCCACCAGCAGAGATTTCAACAGGTTGAACTCTGGAAACACCATATATTTT.

The CDR3 region has the DNA TGTGCCAGCAGCCCAATTCGGGACAGGGGATGGGAGACCCAGTACTTC. Protein sequence: CASSPIRDRGWETQYF. The rearrangement joins TRBV27 to TRBJ2-5; the match to TRBD1 covers 10 bases. The CDR3 extends over 16 amino acids. Trimming took 6 bases from V and 5 from J; bases not matched to a gene: 12. Germline V gene sequence: CDR1 MNHEY, CDR2 SMNVEV (reference sequence).

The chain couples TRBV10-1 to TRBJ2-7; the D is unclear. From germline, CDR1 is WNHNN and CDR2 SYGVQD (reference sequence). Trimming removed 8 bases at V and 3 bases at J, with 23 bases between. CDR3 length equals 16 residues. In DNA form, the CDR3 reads TGCGCCAGCTCCGACCAATATGCGGCCCCAAACTACGAGCAGTACTTC. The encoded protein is CASSDQYAAPNYEQYF.

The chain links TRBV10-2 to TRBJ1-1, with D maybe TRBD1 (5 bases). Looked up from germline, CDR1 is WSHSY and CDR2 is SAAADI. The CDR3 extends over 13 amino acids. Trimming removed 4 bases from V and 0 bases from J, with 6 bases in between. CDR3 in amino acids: CASSATVNTEAFF. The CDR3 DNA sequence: TGCGCCAGCAGTGCGACAGTGAACACTGAAGCTTTCTTT.

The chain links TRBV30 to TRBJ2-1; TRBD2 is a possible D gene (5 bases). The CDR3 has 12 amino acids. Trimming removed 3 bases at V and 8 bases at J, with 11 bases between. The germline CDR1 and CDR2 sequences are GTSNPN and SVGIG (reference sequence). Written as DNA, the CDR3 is TGTGCCTGGAGGGATAGGGAGTATGAGCAGTTCTTC. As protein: CAWRDREYEQFF.

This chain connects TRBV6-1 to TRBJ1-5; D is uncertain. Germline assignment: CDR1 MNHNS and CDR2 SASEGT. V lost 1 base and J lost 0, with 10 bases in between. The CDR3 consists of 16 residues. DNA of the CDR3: TGTGCCAGCAGTGAAGATCCCGGGGATAGCAATCAGCCCCAGCATTTT. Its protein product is CASSEDPGDSNQPQHF.

The CDR3 sequence is CASSQDQRGQFF. The CDR3 DNA follows: TGTGCCAGCAGCCAAGACCAACGAGGGCAGTTCTTC. The chain links TRBV11-3 to TRBJ2-1; D is ambiguous. The V end lost 5 bases, the J end lost 12 bases, and 14 bases lay between the germline ends. The length of the CDR3 is 12 residues. Germline values: CDR1 SGHNT, CDR2 YENEEA.

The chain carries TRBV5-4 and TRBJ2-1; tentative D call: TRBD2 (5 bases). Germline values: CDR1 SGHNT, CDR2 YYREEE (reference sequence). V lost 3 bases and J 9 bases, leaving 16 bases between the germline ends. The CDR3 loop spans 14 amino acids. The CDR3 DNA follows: TGTGCCAGCAGCTCCCGGGAACTCCTAAGTGAGCAGTTCTTC. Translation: CASSSRELLSEQFF.

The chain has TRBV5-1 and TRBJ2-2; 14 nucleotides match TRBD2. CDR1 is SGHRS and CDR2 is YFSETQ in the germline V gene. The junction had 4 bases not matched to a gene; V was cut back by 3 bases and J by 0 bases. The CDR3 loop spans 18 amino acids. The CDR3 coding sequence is TGCGCCAGCAGCTCCCGACTAGCGGGGGGGGCGAACACCGGGGAGCTGTTTTTT. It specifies CASSSRLAGGANTGELFF.

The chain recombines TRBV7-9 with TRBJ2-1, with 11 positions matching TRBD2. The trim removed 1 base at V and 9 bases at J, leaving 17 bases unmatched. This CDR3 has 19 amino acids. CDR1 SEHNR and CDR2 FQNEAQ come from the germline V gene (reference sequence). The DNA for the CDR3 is TGTGCCAGCAGCTTAGGGGGGATAATCACTAGCGGGAGTACGGTTGAGCAGTTCTTC. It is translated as CASSLGGIITSGSTVEQFF.

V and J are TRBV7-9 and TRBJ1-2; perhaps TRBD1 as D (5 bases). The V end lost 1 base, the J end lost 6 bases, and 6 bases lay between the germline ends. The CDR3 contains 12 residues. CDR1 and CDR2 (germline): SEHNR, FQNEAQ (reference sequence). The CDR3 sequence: CASSLGTNGYTF. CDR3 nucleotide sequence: TGTGCCAGCAGCTTAGGGACAAATGGCTACACCTTC.

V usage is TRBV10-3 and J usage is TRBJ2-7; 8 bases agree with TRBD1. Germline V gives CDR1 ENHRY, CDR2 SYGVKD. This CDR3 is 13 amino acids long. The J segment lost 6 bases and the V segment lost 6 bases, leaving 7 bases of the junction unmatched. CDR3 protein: CAISKDRVGEQYF. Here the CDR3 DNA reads TGTGCCATCAGCAAGGACAGGGTAGGCGAGCAGTACTTC.

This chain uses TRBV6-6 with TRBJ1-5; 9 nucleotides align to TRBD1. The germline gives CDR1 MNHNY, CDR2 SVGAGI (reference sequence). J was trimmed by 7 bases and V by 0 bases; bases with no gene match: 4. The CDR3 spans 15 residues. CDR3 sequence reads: CASSYSTGGGQPQHF. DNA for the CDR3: TGTGCCAGCAGTTACTCGACAGGGGGGGGACAGCCCCAGCATTTT.

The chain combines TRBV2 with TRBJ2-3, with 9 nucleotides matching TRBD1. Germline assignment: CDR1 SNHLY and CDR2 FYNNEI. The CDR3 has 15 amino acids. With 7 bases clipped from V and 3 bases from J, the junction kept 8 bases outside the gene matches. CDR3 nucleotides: TGTGCCAGCAACAGGGACAGGGCTTCTACAGATACGCAGTATTTT. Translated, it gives CASNRDRASTDTQYF.

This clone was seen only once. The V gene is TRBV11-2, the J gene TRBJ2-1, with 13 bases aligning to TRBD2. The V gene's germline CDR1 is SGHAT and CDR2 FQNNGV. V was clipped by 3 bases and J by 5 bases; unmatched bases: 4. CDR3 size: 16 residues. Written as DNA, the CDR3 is TGTGCCAGCAGCTTTTGGACTAGCGGGAGTAACAATGAGCAGTTCTTC. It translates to CASSFWTSGSNNEQFF.

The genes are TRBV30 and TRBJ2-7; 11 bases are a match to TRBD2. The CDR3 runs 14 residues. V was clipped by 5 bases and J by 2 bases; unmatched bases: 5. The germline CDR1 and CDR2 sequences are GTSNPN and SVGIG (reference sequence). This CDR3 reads CAWRRLAGPYEQYF. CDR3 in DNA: TGTGCCTGGCGGAGACTAGCGGGACCCTACGAGCAGTACTTC.

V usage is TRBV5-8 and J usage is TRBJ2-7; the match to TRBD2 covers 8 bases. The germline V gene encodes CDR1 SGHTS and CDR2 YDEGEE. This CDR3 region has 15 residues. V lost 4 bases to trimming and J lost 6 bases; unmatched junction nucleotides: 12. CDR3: CASSLKLAVLGEQYF. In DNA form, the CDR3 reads TGTGCCAGCAGCCTAAAACTAGCGGTTTTGGGCGAGCAGTACTTC.

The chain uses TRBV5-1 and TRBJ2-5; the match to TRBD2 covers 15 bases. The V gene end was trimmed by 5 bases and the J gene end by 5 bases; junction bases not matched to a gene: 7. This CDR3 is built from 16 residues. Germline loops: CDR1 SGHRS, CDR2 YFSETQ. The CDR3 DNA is TGCGCCAGCAGAATAACGGGGACTAGCGGGAGGGAGACCCAGTACTTC. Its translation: CASRITGTSGRETQYF.